Listed here are 29 T cell receptor beta chains from one sample, sequenced in a study of radiation and T cells in renal cell carcinoma. This table comes from immunoSEQ multiplex PCR, and its TCRdb copy is limited to in-frame clones, with some not included. The profile covers just under 150,000 clones, with approximately 86% appearing a single time and 15% to 20% taken by the ten largest. Time point denoted: blood 4 weeks post-SBRT, at nephrectomy. Specified treatment: 15 Gy SBRT to primary tumor, nephrectomy 4 weeks later. Material: blood, obtained from a patient whose treatment included radiotherapy and nephrectomy. The receptors stem from a woman in her 50s with renal cell carcinoma.

The chain is built from TRBV10-1 and TRBJ2-3; the D is unclear. V dropped 0 bases and J dropped 4 bases, with 8 bases sitting between them. The CDR3 spans 14 residues. The V gene's germline CDR1 is WNHNN and CDR2 SYGVQD (reference sequence). The CDR3 DNA sequence: TGCGCCAGCAGTGAGTCGCTAGAGGCAGATACGCAGTATTTT. Protein product: CASSESLEADTQYF.

The chain is built from TRBV4-1 and TRBJ1-1; 8 positions agree with TRBD1. J lost 6 bases, V lost 0 bases, and 18 bases had no gene match. This CDR3 region has 19 residues. CDR1 and CDR2 (germline): MGHRA, YSYEKL. The chain's CDR3 is CASSQDKRDRLKPGPEAFF. The CDR3 nucleotides are TGCGCCAGCAGCCAAGATAAAAGGGACAGGCTAAAACCGGGACCTGAAGCTTTCTTT.

The rearrangement uses TRBV4-3 and TRBJ2-1; 15 bases fit TRBD2. Unmatched junction bases numbered 10, after V lost 2 bases and J lost 8 bases. From germline, CDR1 is LGHNA and CDR2 YSLEER. There are 18 residues in the CDR3. Here the CDR3 DNA reads TGCGCCAGCAGCCAACCCAAACGGACTAGCGGGAGGGTGGATGAGCAGTTCTTC. This sequence encodes CASSQPKRTSGRVDEQFF.

The rearrangement uses TRBV6-6 and TRBJ1-1; D uncertain. V lost 6 bases to trimming and J lost 3 bases, with 14 bases between them. Germline CDR1 MNHNY, CDR2 SVGAGI (reference sequence). The CDR3 extends over 14 amino acids. CDR3 region: CASRVTGPDTEAFF. For the CDR3, the DNA is TGTGCCAGCAGGGTGACGGGTCCGGACACTGAAGCTTTCTTT.

The chain has TRBV4-2 and TRBJ2-5; D not resolved. V was cut by 4 bases and J by 1 base, with 13 bases left in between. The CDR3 is made up of 15 amino acids. Germline V gene sequence: CDR1 LGHNA, CDR2 YNFKEQ. CDR3: CASSPTIVAQETQYF. The CDR3 DNA follows: TGTGCCAGCAGCCCCACAATTGTAGCCCAAGAGACCCAGTACTTC.

CDR3 in DNA: TGTGCCAGCACCCCCCGTGCGACGGCAAACACTGAAGCTTTCTTT. Its protein is CASTPRATANTEAFF. This chain links TRBV5-4 with TRBJ1-1; D is uncertain. Trimming removed 6 bases from V and 2 bases from J, with 17 bases in between. Germline CDR1 and CDR2: SGHNT and YYREEE (reference sequence). The CDR3 length is 15 residues.

The chain carries TRBV5-1 and TRBJ1-2; D call uncertain. CDR1 is SGHRS and CDR2 is YFSETQ in the germline V gene. The CDR3 covers 13 residues. Trimming took 4 bases from V and 3 from J, leaving 10 bases between them. This chain's CDR3 is CASSPSGYYGYTF. CDR3 DNA: TGCGCCAGCAGCCCGTCGGGGTACTATGGCTACACCTTC.

The V and J genes are TRBV25-1 and TRBJ2-5; the match to TRBD2 covers 8 bases. With 2 bases clipped from V and 5 bases from J, the junction kept 10 bases outside the gene matches. CDR3 length equals 16 residues. Per germline, CDR1 MGHDK and CDR2 SYGVNS. CDR3: CASSEPGTRGSETQYF. In DNA, the CDR3 is TGTGCCAGCAGTGAACCCGGGACTAGGGGGTCCGAGACCCAGTACTTC.

This sequence joins TRBV7-9 and TRBJ2-7; 8 bases match TRBD1. The CDR3 contains 16 residues. Trimming removed 0 bases from V and 1 base from J; junction bases left unmatched: 5. Germline V gene data show CDR1 as SEHNR and CDR2 as FQNEAQ (reference sequence). CDR3 in amino acids: CASSLATGVVSYEQYF. In nucleotides, the CDR3 is TGTGCCAGCAGCTTAGCGACAGGGGTGGTGTCCTACGAGCAGTACTTC.

V gene TRBV7-8 combines with J gene TRBJ2-7, with D perhaps given as TRBD1 or TRBD2 (5 bases each). In germline, CDR1 is SGHVS, CDR2 FQNEAQ. Trimming took 4 bases from V and 7 from J, leaving 14 bases between them. This CDR3 has 13 residues. CDR3 DNA sequence: TGTGCCAGCAGCTCCCGGGGACCCAGAGAGCAGTACTTC. Its protein is CASSSRGPREQYF.

The genes are TRBV19 and TRBJ1-3; 8 nucleotides align to TRBD1. With 4 bases clipped from V and 3 bases from J, the junction kept 14 bases outside the gene matches. The CDR3 consists of 18 residues. Germline CDR1 is LNHDA and CDR2 is SQIVND (reference sequence). The CDR3 region is CASSSWDRFLVDGNTIYF. CDR3 nucleotide sequence: TGTGCCAGTAGTAGTTGGGACAGGTTTTTGGTGGATGGAAACACCATATATTTT.

The chain carries TRBV19 and TRBJ2-3; 7 nucleotides line up with TRBD2. Germline trimming cut 5 bases from V and 4 bases from J; bases unmatched to any gene: 3. This CDR3 region has 13 residues. Germline CDR1 reads LNHDA; CDR2 reads SQIVND (reference sequence). The CDR3 coding sequence is TGTGCCAGTAGTGGTAGCGGGCCAGATACGCAGTATTTT. It specifies CASSGSGPDTQYF.

The chain links TRBV18 to TRBJ2-7, with 13 bases aligning to TRBD2. The V segment lost 3 bases and the J segment 5 bases; nucleotides outside the gene matches: 4. The CDR3 has 15 amino acids. The germline gives CDR1 KGHSH, CDR2 LQKENI. The CDR3 protein is CASSPGLAGINEQYF. CDR3 sequence (DNA): TGTGCCAGCTCACCGGGACTAGCGGGGATCAACGAGCAGTACTTC. Filled out from reference TRBV18 and TRBJ2-7, the complete variable domain reads NAGVMQNPRHLVRRRGQEARLRCSPMKGHSHVYWYRQLPEEGLKFMVYLQKENIIDESGMPKERFSAEFPKEGPSILRIQQVVRGDSAAYFCASSPGLAGINEQYFGPGTRLTVT.

The gene calls are TRBV19 and TRBJ1-4, with TRBD1 as a possible D gene (6 bases). From germline, CDR1 is LNHDA and CDR2 SQIVND (reference sequence). This CDR3 is built from 12 residues. Deletions cut 3 bases from V and 7 bases from J, with 6 bases between. This CDR3 reads CASSMGAEKLFF. The CDR3 nucleotides read TGTGCCAGTAGTATGGGGGCTGAAAAACTGTTTTTT.

This clone was recorded once. The chain carries TRBV6-6 and TRBJ2-4; 9 bases agree with TRBD1. V shed 0 bases, J shed 8 bases, and the junction held 2 bases outside the gene matches. The CDR3 contains 14 residues. CDR1 is MNHNY, CDR2 SVGAGI, per germline (reference sequence). The CDR3 spells CASSYSGQGYIQYF. The CDR3 nucleotides are TGTGCCAGCAGTTACTCAGGACAGGGGTACATTCAGTACTTC.

This sequence joins TRBV27 and TRBJ1-6; no firm D call. Germline V gene data show CDR1 as MNHEY and CDR2 as SMNVEV (reference sequence). The CDR3 is 17 residues long. Trimming cost V 0 bases and J 2 bases, with 11 bases left between them. CDR3 in DNA: TGTGCCAGCAGTTTATCTGTGGCGAAAACCTATAATTCACCCCTCCACTTT. Its translation is CASSLSVAKTYNSPLHF.

V and J are TRBV5-6 and TRBJ2-3; maybe TRBD2 (5 bases). The CDR3 runs to 15 residues. Germline V gene sequence: CDR1 SGHDT, CDR2 YYEEEE. Deletions cut 2 bases from V and 0 bases from J, with 10 bases between. CDR3 nucleotides: TGTGCCAGCAGCTTAGTGAGCGGAAGCACAGATACGCAGTATTTT. Protein product: CASSLVSGSTDTQYF.

This clone showed up just a few times. This rearrangement joins TRBV7-2 to TRBJ1-2, with D unresolved. CDR1 SGHTA and CDR2 FQGNSA come from the germline V gene. V dropped 3 bases and J dropped 7 bases, with 9 bases sitting between them. The CDR3 is made up of 12 amino acids. The CDR3 coding sequence is TGTGCCAGCAGCTTCACAGAGCTTGGCTACACCTTC. It encodes CASSFTELGYTF.

The sample holds one count of this clone. This rearrangement joins TRBV10-2 to TRBJ2-7; unclear D gene. Germline loops: CDR1 WSHSY, CDR2 SAAADI. The CDR3 runs to 11 residues. Trimming stripped 4 bases from V and 6 bases from J, with 7 bases between. Written as DNA, the CDR3 is TGCGCCAGCAGTGCCCCGGGCGAGCAGTACTTC. Translated: CASSAPGEQYF.

This clone was recorded once. The chain has TRBV18 and TRBJ1-4, with a tentative D call TRBD1 (5 bases). V dropped 4 bases and J dropped 5 bases, with 11 bases sitting between them. Germline CDR1 KGHSH, CDR2 LQKENI. The CDR3 is made up of 14 amino acids. The CDR3 DNA sequence: TGTGCCAGCTCACGGGGCGGAAAAAATGAAAAACTGTTTTTT. Translated, it gives CASSRGGKNEKLFF.

The rearrangement joins TRBV6-5 to TRBJ2-2; D gene uncertain. Germline CDR1 is MNHEY and CDR2 is SVGAGI. The CDR3 runs to 15 residues. V dropped 0 bases and J dropped 1 base, with 6 bases sitting between them. Here the CDR3 reads CASSYSTGNTGELFF. Here the CDR3 DNA reads TGTGCCAGCAGTTACTCTACGGGGAACACCGGGGAGCTGTTTTTT.

The chain is built from TRBV11-2 and TRBJ1-2, with D possibly TRBD1 on 5 matching bases. Germline CDR1 reads SGHAT; CDR2 reads FQNNGV. CDR3 length equals 13 residues. V lost 1 base and J 8 bases, leaving 11 bases between the germline ends. This CDR3 reads CASSLVGEGGYTF. The CDR3 DNA reads as TGTGCCAGCAGCTTAGTGGGGGAGGGAGGCTACACCTTC. Drawing the rest from reference TRBV11-2 and TRBJ1-2, the complete variable domain is EAGVAQSPRYKIIEKRQSVAFWCNPISGHATLYWYQQILGQGPKLLIQFQNNGVVDDSQLPKDRFSAERLKGVDSTLKIQPAKLEDSAVYLCASSLVGEGGYTFGSGTRLTVV.

V gene TRBV11-2 combines with J gene TRBJ1-5; D remains ambiguous. The V end lost 3 bases, the J end lost 4 bases, and 7 bases lay between the germline ends. The CDR3 contains 13 residues. The germline V gene has CDR1 SGHAT and CDR2 FQNNGV. The CDR3 DNA reads as TGTGCCAGCAGCTTCGCTTTAAATCAGCCCCAGCATTTT. Translation: CASSFALNQPQHF.

The chain recombines TRBV5-4 with TRBJ1-4; TRBD1 matches 10 bases. The junction had 4 bases not matched to a gene; V was cut back by 2 bases and J by 6 bases. The CDR3 covers 15 residues. Per germline, CDR1 SGHNT and CDR2 YYREEE (reference sequence). In DNA, the CDR3 is TGTGCCAGCAGCTTAGCCGGGACAGGGGATGAAAAACTGTTTTTT. Translating gives CASSLAGTGDEKLFF.

V is TRBV7-2 and J is TRBJ2-7; TRBD1 matches 9 bases. The germline V gene encodes CDR1 SGHTA and CDR2 FQGNSA. The J segment lost 4 bases and the V segment lost 5 bases, leaving 6 bases of the junction unmatched. This CDR3 spans 14 amino acids. The CDR3 region is CASSRRDREYEQYF. The CDR3 DNA is TGTGCCAGCAGCCGCCGGGACAGGGAATACGAGCAGTACTTC.

This clone has only a few counts. V usage is TRBV27 and J usage is TRBJ2-2; D might be TRBD2 (5 bases). The V end was cut by 2 bases, the J end by 6 bases, with 10 bases between. This CDR3 contains 14 residues. Looked up from germline, CDR1 is MNHEY and CDR2 is SMNVEV (reference sequence). CDR3 in DNA: TGTGCCAGCAGTTTAAAAATCGGGGCCGGGGAGCTGTTTTTT. It is translated as CASSLKIGAGELFF.

J is TRBJ1-3 and V is TRBV10-1; TRBD1 might be the D (5 bases). The CDR3 runs 15 residues. Germline loops: CDR1 WNHNN, CDR2 SYGVQD (reference sequence). V was shortened by 0 bases and J by 7 bases, with 13 bases between the two germline ends. CDR3 residues: CASSESGTPGNTIYF. In DNA form, the CDR3 reads TGCGCCAGCAGTGAGTCCGGGACCCCCGGGAACACCATATATTTT.

A few counts support this clone. The chain employs TRBV10-3 and TRBJ1-1; possible D gene TRBD1, 5 bases. The V gene's germline CDR1 is ENHRY and CDR2 SYGVKD. With 4 bases removed from V and 0 bases from J, the gap between germline ends came to 9 bases. There are 14 residues in the CDR3. This CDR3 is CAISAPGMNTEAFF. The CDR3 DNA reads TGTGCCATCAGTGCGCCAGGGATGAACACTGAAGCTTTCTTT.

This chain uses TRBV4-1 with TRBJ1-4, with TRBD1 matching over 12 bases. CDR3 length: 18 residues. Germline V gene data show CDR1 as MGHRA and CDR2 as YSYEKL. With 4 bases clipped from V and 1 base from J, the junction kept 7 bases outside the gene matches. In nucleotides, the CDR3 is TGCGCCAGCAGCCCGGGGACAGGGGGCATCGTAACTAATGAAAAACTGTTTTTT. Protein sequence: CASSPGTGGIVTNEKLFF.